These T cell receptor beta chains were read from a single sample in a study of blood T cell repertoires in COVID-19. TCRdb's table, derived via immunoSEQ multiplex PCR, lists solely in-frame clones and lacks some. The table shows under 200,000 clones, with approximately 87% occurring only once. Material: peripheral blood. The receptor set was obtained from a woman in her seventies with COVID-19, enrolled during active disease. Both conserved end residues are part of each CDR3. A D gene is named only where the DNA matches it firmly. Part of the rows lack a size; the others show once, few, many or a class for expanded clones.

j_call v_call d_call clone_size cdr3_aa cdr3_nt
TRBJ2-2 TRBV5-1 - few CASRDSLNTGELFF TGCGCCAGCAGGGATAGCTTGAACACCGGGGAGCTGTTTTTT
TRBJ2-3 TRBV4-1 TRBD1 - CASSQSQRTGSTDTQYF TGCGCCAGCAGCCAATCTCAACGGACAGGCAGCACAGATACGCAGTATTTT
TRBJ1-2 TRBV10-3 TRBD1 - CAISERAGGYGYTF TGTGCCATCAGTGAACGAGCAGGGGGCTATGGCTACACCTTC
TRBJ1-2 TRBV10-2 - few CASSDGINYGYTF TGCGCCAGTTCGGACGGGATTAACTATGGCTACACCTTC
TRBJ1-2 TRBV28 TRBD1 - CASSFSPQGAPSF TGTGCCAGCAGTTTTTCACCTCAGGGGGCCCCTTCCTTC
TRBJ2-3 TRBV5-1 TRBD2 - CASSLARLAGGPDTQYF TGCGCCAGCAGCTTGGCCCGACTAGCGGGGGGGCCAGATACGCAGTATTTT
TRBJ1-5 TRBV19 TRBD1 - CASSTLYRGFSNQPQHF TGTGCCAGTAGTACCCTCTACAGGGGATTTAGCAATCAGCCCCAGCATTTT
TRBJ2-7 TRBV5-1 TRBD1 - CASSFDRGPGWYF TGCGCCAGCAGTTTCGACAGGGGGCCCGGCTGGTACTTC
TRBJ2-1 TRBV18 TRBD2 - CASSRREGEQFF TGTGCCAGCTCACGAAGGGAGGGTGAGCAGTTCTTC
TRBJ1-1 TRBV5-1 TRBD1 - CASSLRQGDTEAFF TGCGCCAGCAGCTTGAGACAGGGAGACACTGAAGCTTTCTTT
TRBJ1-1 TRBV28 - - CASSSQGSAFF TGTGCCAGCAGTTCACAGGGTTCAGCTTTCTTT
TRBJ2-2 TRBV29-1 - - CSVDAGFNTGELFF TGCAGCGTTGATGCGGGATTTAACACCGGGGAGCTGTTTTTT
TRBJ2-7 TRBV11-2 TRBD1 - CASSSPGDRASYEQYF TGTGCCAGCAGCTCCCCTGGGGACAGGGCCTCCTACGAGCAGTACTTC
TRBJ1-5 TRBV2 TRBD1 once CASGDRDRQPQHF TGTGCCAGCGGGGACAGGGACAGGCAGCCCCAGCATTTT
TRBJ1-1 TRBV3-1/TRBV3-2 TRBD1 - CASRAGQGNTEAFF TGTGCCAGCAGGGCAGGACAGGGGAACACTGAAGCTTTCTTT
TRBJ1-5 TRBV30 - - CAWGVGAANSNQPQHF TGTGCCTGGGGGGTAGGGGCAGCGAATAGCAATCAGCCCCAGCATTTT
TRBJ1-1 TRBV11-2 - - CASSLGGGGTEAFF TGTGCCAGCAGCCTAGGTGGGGGGGGCACTGAAGCTTTCTTT
TRBJ1-4 TRBV15 - - CATSRGGGSEKLFF TGTGCCACCAGCAGAGGAGGGGGTAGTGAAAAACTGTTTTTT
TRBJ2-4 TRBV28 TRBD2 - CASSLLAGPGGNIQYF TGTGCCAGCAGCCTTCTCGCGGGACCGGGAGGAAACATTCAGTACTTC
TRBJ1-4 TRBV5-5 TRBD1 once CASSLIGGVEKLFF TGTGCCAGCAGCTTGATAGGGGGCGTTGAAAAACTGTTTTTT
TRBJ2-5 TRBV12-2 - - CASRLEGTFRLGVGTQYF TGTGCAAGTCGCTTAGAGGGGACATTTAGACTGGGAGTCGGGACCCAGTACTTC
TRBJ1-1 TRBV28 TRBD1 - CASTHLRGGGRTEAFF TGTGCCAGCACCCACCTCAGAGGGGGCGGTCGCACTGAAGCTTTCTTT
TRBJ1-5 TRBV28 TRBD1 - CASNQQGAYQPQHF TGTGCCAGCAACCAACAGGGGGCATATCAGCCCCAGCATTTT
TRBJ1-6 TRBV30 - - CAWSVKGIYNSPLHF TGTGCCTGGAGCGTAAAGGGGATATATAATTCACCCCTCCACTTT
TRBJ2-7 TRBV27 - - CASSTGTRGYEQYF TGTGCCAGCTCCACGGGGACTCGGGGGTACGAGCAGTACTTC
TRBJ2-1 TRBV7-6 TRBD2 - CASSLGLAETPSYNEQFF TGTGCCAGCAGCTTAGGACTAGCGGAAACCCCCTCCTACAATGAGCAGTTCTTC
TRBJ1-3 TRBV4-1 - - CATSRPGQDPGNTIYF TGCGCCACCAGCCGGCCGGGACAAGACCCCGGAAACACCATATATTTT
TRBJ2-7 TRBV28 TRBD2 - CASRGSGGPYEQYF TGTGCCAGCAGGGGGAGCGGGGGGCCCTACGAGCAGTACTTC
TRBJ1-5 TRBV30 TRBD1 - CAWSVQRQGNQPQHF TGTGCCTGGAGTGTACAGAGACAGGGAAATCAGCCCCAGCATTTT
TRBJ1-4 TRBV30 - - CAWSVLRGVGEKLFF TGTGCCTGGAGTGTACTCAGGGGAGTAGGTGAAAAACTGTTTTTT
TRBJ2-3 TRBV28 TRBD2 once CASRTSGLAGDQDTQYF TGTGCCAGCAGGACCTCGGGACTAGCGGGGGACCAAGATACGCAGTATTTT
TRBJ2-2 TRBV5-1 - - CASSSTDSSNTGELFF TGCGCCAGCAGCTCTACGGACAGTTCGAACACCGGGGAGCTGTTTTTT
TRBJ2-7 TRBV7-9 TRBD2 - CASTYERGAPYEQYF TGTGCCAGCACCTACGAGCGGGGGGCCCCCTACGAGCAGTACTTC
TRBJ2-7 TRBV5-4 TRBD1 - CASSSRQGAIEQYF TGTGCCAGCAGCTCCAGACAGGGGGCCATCGAGCAGTACTTC
TRBJ2-7 TRBV11-2 - - CASSLVPRGSPGEQYF TGTGCCAGCAGCTTAGTCCCCCGGGGGTCACCGGGGGAGCAGTACTTC
TRBJ1-1 TRBV11-3 TRBD1 - CASSPSGQAKAFF TGTGCCAGCAGCCCCTCGGGACAGGCGAAGGCTTTCTTT
TRBJ2-3 TRBV28 TRBD1 - CASSLAGGRDTQYF TGTGCCAGCAGTTTGGCAGGGGGACGCGATACGCAGTATTTT
TRBJ1-2 TRBV27 TRBD1 - CASSLWARGAGLYGYTF TGTGCCAGCAGTTTATGGGCCAGGGGGGCGGGGCTCTATGGCTACACCTTC
TRBJ1-2 TRBV7-2 - - CASSFVPGDYGYTF TGTGCCAGCAGCTTCGTTCCAGGGGACTATGGCTACACCTTC
TRBJ1-6 TRBV7-9 - few CASSLGAGRANSPLHF TGTGCCAGCAGCTTGGGAGCTGGGAGGGCCAATTCACCCCTCCACTTT
TRBJ2-1 TRBV28 TRBD2 - CASRLRGGGYNEQFF TGTGCCAGCAGACTGCGGGGGGGCGGCTACAATGAGCAGTTCTTC
TRBJ1-5 TRBV9 TRBD1 - CASSVGQGANQPQHF TGTGCCAGCAGCGTAGGACAGGGGGCTAATCAGCCCCAGCATTTT